This T cell receptor beta chain originates from a study of blood T cell repertoires in COVID-19. For the study at large: The samples span acute and convalescent COVID-19 from the United States, Italy and Spain.

The germline V gene has CDR1 SEHNR and CDR2 FQNEAQ (reference sequence). This CDR3 comprises 14 residues. Trimming cost V 5 bases and J 6 bases; bases outside gene matches: 3. Clones were read by immunoSEQ multiplex PCR, and TCRdb kept only the in-frame ones, dropping some. The repertoire holds some 200,000 clones, around 87% seen once, with 3% to 4.5% in the top ten. The gene calls are TRBV7-9 and TRBJ2-3, with TRBD2 identical over 12 bases. The TCR originated in a man aged 18 to 29 with active or convalescent COVID-19. Sequencing input: peripheral blood. The CDR3, as DNA: TGTGCCAGCAGCCCGACTAGCGGGAGCGATACGCAGTATTTT. The encoded protein is CASSPTSGSDTQYF.